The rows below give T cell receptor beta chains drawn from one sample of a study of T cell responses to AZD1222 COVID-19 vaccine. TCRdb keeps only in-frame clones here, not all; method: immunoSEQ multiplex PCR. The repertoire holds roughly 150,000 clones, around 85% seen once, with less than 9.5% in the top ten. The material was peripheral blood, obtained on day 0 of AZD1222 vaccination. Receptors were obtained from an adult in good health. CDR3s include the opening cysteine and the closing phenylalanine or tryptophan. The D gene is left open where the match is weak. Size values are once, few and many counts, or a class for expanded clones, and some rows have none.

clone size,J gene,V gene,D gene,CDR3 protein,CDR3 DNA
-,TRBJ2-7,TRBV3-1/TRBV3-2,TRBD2,CASSLSGAEQYF,TGTGCCAGCAGCCTAAGCGGGGCCGAGCAGTACTTC
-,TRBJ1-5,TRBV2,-,CASSGGRQPQHF,TGTGCCAGCAGTGGTGGGAGGCAGCCCCAGCATTTT
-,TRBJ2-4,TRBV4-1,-,CASSPIDPPIQYF,TGCGCCAGCAGCCCCATAGACCCCCCCATTCAGTACTTC
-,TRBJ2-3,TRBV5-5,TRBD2,CASSRNSGGATDTQYF,TGTGCCAGCAGCCGCAATAGCGGGGGGGCCACAGATACGCAGTATTTT
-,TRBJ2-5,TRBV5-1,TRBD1,CASSFGTGGETQYF,TGCGCCAGCAGCTTCGGGACAGGGGGAGAGACCCAGTACTTC
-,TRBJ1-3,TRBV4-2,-,CASSQEGTSSGNTIYF,TGTGCCAGCAGCCAAGAGGGTACATCCTCTGGAAACACCATATATTTT
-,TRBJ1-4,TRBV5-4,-,CASSSWGPNEKLFF,TGTGCCAGCTCCTCCTGGGGACCTAATGAAAAACTGTTTTTT
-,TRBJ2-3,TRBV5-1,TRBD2,CASSLLAGTDTQYF,TGCGCCAGCAGCTTGCTAGCGGGCACAGATACGCAGTATTTT
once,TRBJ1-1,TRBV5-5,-,CASSGTLEAFF,TGTGCCAGCAGCGGGACCCTTGAAGCTTTCTTT
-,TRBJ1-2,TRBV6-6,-,CASSRGGNSVTNYGYTF,TGTGCCAGCAGTCGGGGAGGGAACTCGGTGACGAACTATGGCTACACCTTC
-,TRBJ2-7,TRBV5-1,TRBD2,CASCPAGGSYEQYF,TGCGCCAGCTGCCCAGCGGGAGGGTCCTACGAGCAGTACTTC
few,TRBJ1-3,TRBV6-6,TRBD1,CASSRGTGTFSGNTIYF,TGTGCCAGCAGTCGAGGGACAGGCACCTTCTCTGGAAACACCATATATTTT
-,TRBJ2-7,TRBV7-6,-,CASSPRDHYEQYF,TGTGCCAGCAGCCCCCGGGACCACTACGAGCAGTACTTC
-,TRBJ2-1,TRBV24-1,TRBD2,CATSDLRSSGRMDEQFF,TGTGCCACCAGTGATTTGCGGTCTAGCGGGAGGATGGATGAGCAGTTCTTC
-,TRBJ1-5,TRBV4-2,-,CASSQDLDRPQHF,TGTGCCAGCAGCCAAGATTTAGACCGGCCCCAGCATTTT
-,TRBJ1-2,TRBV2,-,CASSEEGRGIGYTF,TGTGCCAGCAGTGAAGAAGGCAGGGGAATAGGCTACACCTTC
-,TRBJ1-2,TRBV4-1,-,CASSQDPFYGYTF,TGCGCCAGCAGCCAGGACCCCTTCTATGGCTACACCTTC
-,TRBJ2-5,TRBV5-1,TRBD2,CASRSTGGGETQYF,TGCGCCAGCAGGTCAACGGGAGGAGGGGAGACCCAGTACTTC
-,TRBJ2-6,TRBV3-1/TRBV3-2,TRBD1,CASSQGGQGVPGANVLTF,TGTGCCAGCAGCCAAGGGGGACAGGGGGTACCTGGGGCCAACGTCCTGACTTTC
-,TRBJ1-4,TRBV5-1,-,CASSLAGGVGDEKLFF,TGCGCCAGCAGCTTGGCCGGTGGGGTAGGAGATGAAAAACTGTTTTTT
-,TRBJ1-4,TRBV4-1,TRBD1,CASSQPDRVNEKLFF,TGCGCCAGCAGCCAACCGGACAGGGTTAATGAAAAACTGTTTTTT
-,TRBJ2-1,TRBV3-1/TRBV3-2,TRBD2,CASMASGNNEQFF,TGTGCCAGCATGGCTAGCGGAAACAATGAGCAGTTCTTC
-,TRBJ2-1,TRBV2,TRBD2,CASSNWGGHEQFF,TGTGCCAGCAGCAACTGGGGAGGGCATGAGCAGTTCTTC
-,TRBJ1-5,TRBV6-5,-,CASSPGSSNQPQHF,TGTGCCAGCAGTCCCGGGTCTAGCAATCAGCCCCAGCATTTT
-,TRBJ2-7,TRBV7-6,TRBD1,CASSSQTGAVYEQYF,TGTGCCAGCAGCTCTCAGACAGGGGCAGTCTACGAGCAGTACTTC
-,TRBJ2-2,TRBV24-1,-,CATSDTGHQTIQTGELFF,TGTGCCACCAGTGACACGGGACACCAAACGATCCAGACCGGGGAGCTGTTTTTT
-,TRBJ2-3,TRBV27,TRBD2,CASSLFGGSGRRTDTQYF,TGTGCCAGCAGTTTATTTGGTGGTAGCGGGAGGCGCACAGATACGCAGTATTTT
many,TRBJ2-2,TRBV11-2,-,CASSLEPAGELFF,TGTGCCAGCAGCTTAGAGCCCGCCGGGGAGCTGTTTTTT
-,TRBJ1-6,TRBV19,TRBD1,CASSIGGTAYSPLHF,TGTGCCAGTAGTATCGGCGGGACAGCCTATTCACCCCTCCACTTT
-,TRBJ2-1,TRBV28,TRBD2,CASSLISGGANEQFF,TGTGCCAGCAGTTTAATAAGCGGGGGTGCCAATGAGCAGTTCTTC
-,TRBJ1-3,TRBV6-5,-,CASTRGYSSGNTIYF,TGTGCCAGCACTAGGGGGTACAGCTCTGGAAACACCATATATTTT
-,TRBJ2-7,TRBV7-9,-,CASSLLKGGDVVRYEQYF,TGTGCCAGCAGCTTATTGAAGGGTGGGGACGTGGTCAGGTACGAGCAGTACTTC
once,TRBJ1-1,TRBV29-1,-,CSVSHRARDFF,TGCAGCGTTTCGCACAGGGCGAGGGATTTCTTT
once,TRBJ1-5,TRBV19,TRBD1,CASRGQAYQPQHF,TGTGCCAGTAGGGGACAGGCCTATCAGCCCCAGCATTTT
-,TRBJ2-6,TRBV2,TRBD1,CASIRDRVSGANVLTF,TGTGCCAGCATCCGGGACAGGGTTTCTGGGGCCAACGTCCTGACTTTC
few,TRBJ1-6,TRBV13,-,CASSLNAILAEGSYNSPLHF,TGTGCCAGCTCTCTCAACGCAATTCTGGCCGAGGGCTCCTATAATTCACCCCTCCACTTT
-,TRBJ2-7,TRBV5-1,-,CASSLDEGFPSYEQYF,TGCGCCAGCAGCTTGGATGAGGGATTCCCCTCCTACGAGCAGTACTTC
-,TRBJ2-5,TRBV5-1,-,CASKRGQETQYF,TGCGCCAGCAAGAGGGGCCAAGAGACCCAGTACTTC
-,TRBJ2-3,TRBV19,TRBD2,CASSIVGGGAENTQYF,TGTGCCAGTAGTATAGTGGGCGGGGGGGCAGAAAATACGCAGTATTTT
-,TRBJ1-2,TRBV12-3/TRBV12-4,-,CASSFRGDYGYTF,TGTGCCAGCAGTTTTAGAGGCGACTATGGCTACACCTTC
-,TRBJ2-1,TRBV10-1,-,CASSDSAGQPSVSEQFF,TGCGCCAGCAGTGATTCCGCGGGACAGCCCAGCGTCAGTGAGCAGTTCTTC
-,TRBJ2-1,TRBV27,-,CASSYESSDHYNEQFF,TGTGCCAGCAGTTACGAATCCTCGGACCACTACAATGAGCAGTTCTTC
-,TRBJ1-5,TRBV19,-,CASSIVAGRTYSNQPQHF,TGTGCCAGTAGTATAGTTGCGGGACGGACCTATAGCAATCAGCCCCAGCATTTT
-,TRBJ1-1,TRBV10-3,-,CATSQGGYTEAFF,TGTGCCACCTCGCAAGGGGGTTACACTGAAGCTTTCTTT
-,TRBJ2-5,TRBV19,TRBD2,CASRGTSGGRETQYF,TGTGCCAGTAGGGGGACTAGCGGGGGTCGGGAGACCCAGTACTTC
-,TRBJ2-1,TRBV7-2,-,CASSRAGPEPSEQFF,TGTGCCAGCAGCCGGGCCGGCCCTGAACCAAGCGAGCAGTTCTTC
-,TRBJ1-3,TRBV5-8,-,CASSVRDIASGNTIYF,TGTGCCAGCAGCGTGAGGGATATCGCCTCTGGAAACACCATATATTTT
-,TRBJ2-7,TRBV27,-,CASSLGGLYEQYF,TGTGCCAGCAGCCTTGGGGGTCTCTACGAGCAGTACTTC
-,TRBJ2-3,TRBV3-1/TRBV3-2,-,CASSLKRADTQYF,TGTGCCAGCAGCCTCAAGCGTGCAGATACGCAGTATTTT
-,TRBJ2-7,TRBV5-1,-,CASSLWSAGTPSYEQYF,TGCGCCAGCAGCTTGTGGTCGGCGGGGACACCTTCTTACGAGCAGTACTTC
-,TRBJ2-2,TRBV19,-,CAAAERGLNTGELFF,TGTGCCGCCGCCGAGAGGGGTTTGAACACCGGGGAGCTGTTTTTT
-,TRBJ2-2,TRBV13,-,CASSLRGEATGELFF,TGTGCCAGCAGCTTAAGGGGGGAGGCCACCGGGGAGCTGTTTTTT
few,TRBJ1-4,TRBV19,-,CASSRRGGVSRNEKLFF,TGTGCCAGTAGCCGACGGGGGGGCGTATCCCGTAATGAAAAACTGTTTTTT
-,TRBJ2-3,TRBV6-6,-,CASSRAPRGEYTDTQYF,TGTGCCAGCAGCCGAGCCCCTAGGGGTGAGTACACAGATACGCAGTATTTT